This T cell receptor beta chain appears in the sequencing data of a study of T cell responses to AZD1222 COVID-19 vaccine. The germline V gene encodes CDR1 SGHRS and CDR2 YFSETQ. This CDR3 comprises 17 residues. With 3 bases clipped from V and 0 bases from J, the junction kept 9 bases outside the gene matches. Clones were sequenced by immunoSEQ multiplex PCR, and TCRdb holds only the in-frame ones, with some missing. The profile covers about 110,000 clones, with roughly 92% appearing a single time and almost 2.5% taken by the ten largest. Study outcomes and limitations: In a largely white British group with more females than males, clonal diversity was possibly underestimated.

Details on this clone: Its antigen is as yet unknown.

Source: peripheral blood, taken 28 days after the second AZD1222 dose. The TCR originated in an adult who received the AZD1222 COVID-19 vaccine. The chain recombines TRBV5-1 with TRBJ2-4; 7 bases agree with TRBD1. The CDR3 spells CASSWDSSVLAKNIQYF. For the CDR3, the DNA is TGCGCCAGCAGCTGGGACAGCTCGGTTCTAGCCAAAAACATTCAGTACTTC.